Included here is one T cell receptor (beta chain) sequence, with context. No antigen is known for it. The data belong to a study of T-cell memory formation after mild COVID-19. Overall study context: Clustering of TCRs was largely donor specific.

Regarding the study as a whole: Contracting clones from day 15 to 85 showed balanced CD4/CD8; later expanders favored CD4+. Of the contracting clones, CD4+ ones lay mainly in CM and EM, and CD8+ ones in EMRA. Pre-infection memory harbored some responding clones, suggesting cross-reactive memory joined.

TCRdb independently ran MiXCR on the 5' RACE reads; one entry per CDR3 protein. The profile shows hundreds of thousands of distinct CDR3 sequences, 20% to 30% of them singletons. Per germline, CDR1 SGHRS and CDR2 YFSETQ. CDR3 length: 14 residues. V was trimmed by 0 bases and J by 5 bases, leaving 11 bases between them. Sequenced input: PBMCs or a T cell subset sorted from them (not recorded which). The V and J genes are TRBV5-1 and TRBJ2-5; D is possibly TRBD1 (5 bases). The sequence was obtained from an adult woman who had mild COVID-19 (a few samples of this study predate the infection). Cell type and time point are not known. In nucleotides, the CDR3 is TGCGCCAGCAGCTTGGTGGGGCTTTGGGAGACCCAGTACTTC. Translating it yields CASSLVGLWETQYF.